The table lists the clone carrying this T cell receptor (beta chain) with many counts. Via MiXCR, TCRdb re-called the 5' RACE reads, giving one row per CDR3 protein. The table lists 59,000 or so distinct CDR3 sequences, roughly 13% of them singletons. V dropped 6 bases and J dropped 6 bases, with 11 bases sitting between them. The germline V gene has CDR1 DFQATT and CDR2 SNEGSKA (reference sequence). The CDR3 loop spans 11 amino acids. This sample is drawn from a study of early T cells in non-severe SARS-CoV-2 infection. The sequences come from whole blood, collected at baseline. The chain combines TRBV20-1 with TRBJ1-2; possible D gene TRBD1, 5 bases. This TCR was recovered from an adult who was a healthcare worker with PCR-confirmed SARS-CoV-2 infection or an uninfected control (not recorded which). Here the CDR3 DNA reads TGCAGTGCATATTCAGGGAATGGCTACACCTTC. It is translated as CSAYSGNGYTF.